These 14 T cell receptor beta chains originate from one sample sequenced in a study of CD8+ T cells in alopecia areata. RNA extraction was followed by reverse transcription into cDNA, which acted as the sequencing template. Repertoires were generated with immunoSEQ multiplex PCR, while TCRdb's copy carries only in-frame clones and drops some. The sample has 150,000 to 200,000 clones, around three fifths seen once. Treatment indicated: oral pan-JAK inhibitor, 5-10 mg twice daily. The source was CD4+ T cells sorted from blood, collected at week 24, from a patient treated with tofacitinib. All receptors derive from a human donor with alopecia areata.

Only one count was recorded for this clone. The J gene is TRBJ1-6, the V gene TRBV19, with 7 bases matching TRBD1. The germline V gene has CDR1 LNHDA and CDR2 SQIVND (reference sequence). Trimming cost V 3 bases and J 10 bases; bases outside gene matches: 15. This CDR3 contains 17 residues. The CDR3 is CASSINPRQGVSSPLHF. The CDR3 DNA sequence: TGTGCCAGTAGTATCAACCCCCGACAGGGAGTTTCCTCACCCCTCCACTTT.

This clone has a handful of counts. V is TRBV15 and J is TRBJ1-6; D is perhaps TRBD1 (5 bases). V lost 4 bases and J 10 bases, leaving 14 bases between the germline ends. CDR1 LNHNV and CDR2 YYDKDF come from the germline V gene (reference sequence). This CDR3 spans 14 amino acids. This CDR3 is CATSIESQGSPLHF. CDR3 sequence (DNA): TGTGCCACCAGCATAGAGTCTCAGGGCTCACCCCTCCACTTT.

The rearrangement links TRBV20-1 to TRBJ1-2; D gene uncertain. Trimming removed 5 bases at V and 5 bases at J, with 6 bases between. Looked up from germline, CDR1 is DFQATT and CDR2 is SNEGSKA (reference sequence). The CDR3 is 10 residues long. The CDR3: CSADAYGYTF. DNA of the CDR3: TGCAGTGCTGACGCTTATGGCTACACCTTC.

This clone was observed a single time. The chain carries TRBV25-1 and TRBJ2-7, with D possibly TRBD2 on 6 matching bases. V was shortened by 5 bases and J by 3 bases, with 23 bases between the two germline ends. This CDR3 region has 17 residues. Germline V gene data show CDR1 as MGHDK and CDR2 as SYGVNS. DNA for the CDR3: TGTGCCAGCAGTCCTTCCTTAGCCGGGACTTTGCGCTACGAGCAGTACTTC. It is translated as CASSPSLAGTLRYEQYF.

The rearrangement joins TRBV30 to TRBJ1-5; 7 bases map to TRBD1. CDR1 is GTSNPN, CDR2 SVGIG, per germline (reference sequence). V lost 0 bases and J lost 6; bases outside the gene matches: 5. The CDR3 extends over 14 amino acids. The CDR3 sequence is CAWSVPQGSQPQHF. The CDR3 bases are TGTGCCTGGAGTGTCCCACAGGGGAGTCAGCCCCAGCATTTT.

CDR3 protein: CASSYWGRNTDTQYF. CDR3 nucleotide sequence: TGTGCCAGCAGTTACTGGGGTCGAAACACAGATACGCAGTATTTT. The chain joins TRBV6-5 to TRBJ2-3; D unclear. In germline, CDR1 is MNHEY, CDR2 SVGAGI. Trimming took off 1 base at V and 2 bases at J, with 10 bases between the two ends. CDR3 size: 15 residues.

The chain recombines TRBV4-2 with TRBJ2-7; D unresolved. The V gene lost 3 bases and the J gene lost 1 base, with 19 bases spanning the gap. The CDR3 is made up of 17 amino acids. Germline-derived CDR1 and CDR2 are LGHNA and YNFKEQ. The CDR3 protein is CASSHPRAGDTSYEQYF. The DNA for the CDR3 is TGTGCCAGCAGCCACCCCAGAGCAGGCGATACTTCCTACGAGCAGTACTTC.

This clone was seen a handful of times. Here the CDR3 reads CSVEGSSGGYEQYF. CDR3 sequence (DNA): TGCAGCGTTGAAGGATCGAGCGGGGGGTACGAGCAGTACTTC. The chain recombines TRBV29-1 with TRBJ2-7; TRBD2 matches at 9 bases. The CDR3 extends over 14 amino acids. With 1 base clipped from V and 4 bases from J, the junction kept 5 bases outside the gene matches. Germline CDR1 reads SQVTM; CDR2 reads ANQGSEA.

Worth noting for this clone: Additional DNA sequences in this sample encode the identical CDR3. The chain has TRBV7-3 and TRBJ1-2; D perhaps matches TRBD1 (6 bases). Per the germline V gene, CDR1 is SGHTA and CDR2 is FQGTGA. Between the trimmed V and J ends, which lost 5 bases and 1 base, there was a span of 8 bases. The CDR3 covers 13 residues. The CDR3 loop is CASSPDSNYGYTF. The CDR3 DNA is TGTGCCAGCAGCCCGGACAGTAACTATGGCTACACCTTC.

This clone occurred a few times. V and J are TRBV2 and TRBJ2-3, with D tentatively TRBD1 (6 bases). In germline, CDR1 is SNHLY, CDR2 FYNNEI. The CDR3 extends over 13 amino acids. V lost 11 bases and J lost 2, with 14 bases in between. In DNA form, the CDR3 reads TGTGCCGATGGGGACAAACTCACAGATACGCAGTATTTT. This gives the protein CADGDKLTDTQYF.

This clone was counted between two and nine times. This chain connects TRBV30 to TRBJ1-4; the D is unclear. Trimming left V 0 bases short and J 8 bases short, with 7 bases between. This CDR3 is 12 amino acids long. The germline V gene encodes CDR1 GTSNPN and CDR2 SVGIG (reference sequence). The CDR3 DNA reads TGTGCCTGGAGTGTCTTCCCGGAAAAACTGTTTTTT. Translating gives CAWSVFPEKLFF.

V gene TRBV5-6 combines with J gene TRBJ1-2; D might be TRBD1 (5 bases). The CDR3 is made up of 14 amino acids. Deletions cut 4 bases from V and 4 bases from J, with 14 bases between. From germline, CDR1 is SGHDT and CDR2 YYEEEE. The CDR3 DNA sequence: TGTGCCAGCAGCCCACAACAGGTGGGCTATGGCTACACCTTC. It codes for CASSPQQVGYGYTF.

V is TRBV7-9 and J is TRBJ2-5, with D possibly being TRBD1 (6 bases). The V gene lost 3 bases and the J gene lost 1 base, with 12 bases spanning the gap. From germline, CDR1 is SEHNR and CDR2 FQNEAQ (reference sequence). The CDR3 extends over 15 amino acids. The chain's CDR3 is CASSFPGALQETQYF. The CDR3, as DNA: TGTGCCAGCAGCTTTCCAGGGGCCCTCCAAGAGACCCAGTACTTC.

Here the CDR3 reads CSVEPVLGGTEAFF. CDR3 DNA sequence: TGCAGCGTTGAGCCAGTCCTGGGTGGCACTGAAGCTTTCTTT. The rearrangement joins TRBV29-1 to TRBJ1-1; D remains unclear. Between the trimmed V and J ends, which lost 3 bases and 4 bases, there was a span of 15 bases. The CDR3 is 14 amino acids. The germline V gene has CDR1 SQVTM and CDR2 ANQGSEA.